Following are 23 T cell receptor beta chains from one sample sequenced in a study of shared clonotypes between healthy human individuals. Using immunoSEQ multiplex PCR, the repertoire was profiled, and TCRdb retains in-frame clones only, with some absent. The sample carries over 1.4 million clones, roughly 97% recorded once. The sequencing sample was made of naive CD4+ T cells sorted from blood. Stated subset: CD45RA+ positively selected. Source of these receptors: a man younger than 40 in good health.

J is TRBJ2-1 and V is TRBV19, with 9 bases matching TRBD2. Per the germline V gene, CDR1 is LNHDA and CDR2 is SQIVND (reference sequence). The CDR3 sequence is 14 residues long. Losses at the gene ends were 4 bases for V and 10 bases for J; bases not matched to a gene: 8. DNA of the CDR3: TGTGCCAGTAGTAAACCTTACGGACTAGCGGAGCAGTTCTTC. The encoded protein is CASSKPYGLAEQFF.

The chain uses TRBV28 and TRBJ2-1, with 13 positions matching TRBD2. The ends lost 6 bases at V and 4 bases at J; junction bases unmatched: 12. Germline V gene sequence: CDR1 MDHEN, CDR2 SYDVKM. The CDR3 covers 18 residues. CDR3 coding DNA: TGTGCCAGCAGCCCAATTAGGACTAGCGGGAGACAATACAATGAGCAGTTCTTC. Amino acid sequence: CASSPIRTSGRQYNEQFF.

V usage is TRBV30 and J usage is TRBJ2-4; no reliable D call. CDR3 length: 11 amino acids. Germline V lookup: CDR1 GTSNPN, CDR2 SVGIG (reference sequence). Trimming shortened V by 0 bases and J by 8 bases, and 5 bases separated the two germline ends. CDR3 sequence: CAWSVKDIQYF. CDR3 sequence (DNA): TGTGCCTGGAGTGTGAAAGACATTCAGTACTTC.

The chain recombines TRBV11-3 with TRBJ2-5, with D hard to call. Germline-derived CDR1 and CDR2 are SGHNT and YENEEA. The ends were cut back, 0 bases at V and 3 bases at J, with 5 bases in the middle. This CDR3 spans 13 amino acids. The CDR3 nucleotides read TGTGCCAGCAGCTTAGATACTGAAGAGACCCAGTACTTC. It encodes CASSLDTEETQYF.

The chain combines TRBV5-1 with TRBJ2-7, with 12 bases that match TRBD2. The CDR3 runs to 18 residues. V gave up 4 bases and J gave up 4 bases; unmatched junction bases: 15. Per the germline V gene, CDR1 is SGHRS and CDR2 is YFSETQ. Written as DNA, the CDR3 is TGCGCCAGCAGCCCGGTGGGGCAGCCTAGCGGGAGGGCGTACGAGCAGTACTTC. This gives the protein CASSPVGQPSGRAYEQYF. The entire variable domain, with the rest obtained from reference TRBV5-1 and TRBJ2-7, is as follows: KAGVTQTPRYLIKTRGQQVTLSCSPISGHRSVSWYQQTPGQGLQFLFEYFSETQRNKGNFPGRFSGRQFSNSRSEMNVSTLELGDSALYLCASSPVGQPSGRAYEQYFGPGTRLTVT.

This rearrangement joins TRBV6-4 to TRBJ2-5; TRBD2 agrees at 8 bases. V was pared by 2 bases and J by 2 bases, with 10 bases of the junction left unmatched. The CDR3 loop spans 17 amino acids. Germline CDR1 and CDR2: MRHNA and SNTAGT. In DNA, the CDR3 is TGTGCCAGCAGTGACCCTATGGAGCGGGAGTGGCAAGAGACCCAGTACTTC. Translating it yields CASSDPMEREWQETQYF.

V is TRBV5-1 and J is TRBJ2-7, with a tentative D call TRBD1 (6 bases). CDR1 and CDR2 (germline): SGHRS, YFSETQ. The CDR3 consists of 12 residues. V gave up 6 bases and J gave up 4 bases, with 11 bases separating them. Here the CDR3 DNA reads TGCGCCAGCACCTCACAGGGTTACGAGCAGTACTTC. Translating it yields CASTSQGYEQYF.

The V gene is TRBV5-8, the J gene TRBJ2-5, with unresolved D. Trimming took 0 bases from V and 0 from J, leaving 6 bases between them. CDR1 SGHTS and CDR2 YDEGEE come from the germline V gene. The CDR3 is 14 amino acids. The CDR3 loop is CASSLGNHQETQYF. The CDR3 DNA sequence: TGTGCCAGCAGCTTGGGGAACCACCAAGAGACCCAGTACTTC.

This rearrangement joins TRBV9 to TRBJ2-1; 8 bases are a match to TRBD2. The ends lost 0 bases at V and 5 bases at J; junction bases unmatched: 10. Germline CDR1 and CDR2: SGDLS and YYNGEE. The CDR3 loop spans 17 amino acids. In DNA, the CDR3 is TGTGCCAGCAGCGTAGGTCAAGCGGGAGCATTAAACAATGAGCAGTTCTTC. Translated, it gives CASSVGQAGALNNEQFF.

The chain carries TRBV11-2 and TRBJ2-7, with D perhaps TRBD1 or TRBD2 (5 bases each). Germline CDR1 reads SGHAT; CDR2 reads FQNNGV. V lost 5 bases, J lost 10 bases, and 24 bases lay in between. The CDR3 contains 15 residues. The chain's CDR3 is CASSLNPGYDRDQYF. DNA of the CDR3: TGTGCCAGCAGCCTGAACCCGGGGTACGATAGGGACCAGTACTTC.

CDR3 in amino acids: CASGLRGRQGYEQYF. For the CDR3, the DNA is TGTGCTAGTGGTTTACGCGGGAGACAAGGCTACGAGCAGTACTTC. This sequence joins TRBV12-5 and TRBJ2-7; TRBD2 agrees at 7 bases. The CDR3 totals 15 residues. V dropped 3 bases and J dropped 3; count of bases not matched to a gene: 8. Germline CDR1 LGHNT, CDR2 FRNRAP.

The chain carries TRBV28 and TRBJ2-1; 8 bases match TRBD2. J lost 2 bases, V lost 3 bases, and 12 bases had no gene match. The CDR3 loop spans 18 amino acids. From germline, CDR1 is MDHEN and CDR2 SYDVKM. The CDR3 coding sequence is TGTGCCAGCAGTTTTCCCCCCCTGGCGGGAGGTCCCTACAATGAGCAGTTCTTC. The encoded protein is CASSFPPLAGGPYNEQFF.

On this clone: Its ends do not fully match the called genes, so a read error is possible. The chain is built from TRBV9 and TRBJ2-1; 7 bases line up with TRBD2. Germline values: CDR1 SGDLS, CDR2 YYNGEE. This CDR3 spans 15 amino acids. CDR3 bases: TGTGCCAGCAGCGCCCCCCCGGGGACTAACAATGAACAGTTCTTC. It specifies CASSAPPGTNNEQFF.

The chain combines TRBV14 with TRBJ2-5; TRBD1 agrees at 9 bases. CDR1 and CDR2 from the germline V gene are SGHDN and FVKESK. There are 19 residues in the CDR3. The trim removed 1 base at V and 8 bases at J, leaving 20 bases unmatched. The CDR3 sequence: CASSQAGTGTRGDKRTQYF. CDR3 nucleotide sequence: TGTGCCAGCAGCCAAGCAGGGACAGGGACCCGGGGGGACAAGAGAACCCAGTACTTC.

Of note for this clone: Other DNA sequences within the sample encode an identical CDR3. The rearrangement uses TRBV11-3 and TRBJ2-1; D remains ambiguous. The V end lost 3 bases, the J end lost 2 bases, and 5 bases lay between the germline ends. CDR3 length: 13 amino acids. Germline assignment: CDR1 SGHNT and CDR2 YENEEA. The CDR3 DNA sequence: TGTGCCAGCAGCTTGGGGACCTACAATGAGCAGTTCTTC. As protein: CASSLGTYNEQFF.

This chain uses TRBV14 with TRBJ2-7, with D possibly matching TRBD2 (5 bases). The ends were cut back, 4 bases at V and 3 bases at J, with 25 bases in the middle. The V gene's germline CDR1 is SGHDN and CDR2 FVKESK. This CDR3 has 18 amino acids. CDR3 in amino acids: CASSLRRSRSWESYEQYF. CDR3 nucleotides: TGTGCCAGCAGCCTAAGGCGGTCTAGGAGTTGGGAGAGCTACGAGCAGTACTTC. The full variable domain, in which reference TRBV14 and TRBJ2-7 provide the parts outside the CDR3, is EAGVTQFPSHSVIEKGQTVTLRCDPISGHDNLYWYRRVMGKEIKFLLHFVKESKQDESGMPNNRFLAERTGGTYSTLKVQPAELEDSGVYFCASSLRRSRSWESYEQYFGPGTRLTVT.

This clone was observed once. J is TRBJ2-7 and V is TRBV7-9; 11 nucleotides match TRBD2. Unmatched junction bases numbered 11, after V lost 0 bases and J lost 7 bases. The CDR3 spans 17 residues. CDR1 and CDR2 (germline): SEHNR, FQNEAQ (reference sequence). CDR3 amino acids: CASSLAVLAGAFGEQYF. The CDR3 DNA sequence: TGTGCCAGCAGCTTAGCTGTACTAGCGGGGGCCTTTGGTGAGCAGTACTTC.

This clone was observed once. This chain links TRBV2 with TRBJ2-3; no clear D. Germline V gene sequence: CDR1 SNHLY, CDR2 FYNNEI. Trimming pared 6 bases from V and 6 bases from J, leaving 10 bases between. This CDR3 contains 12 residues. CDR3 bases: TGTGCCAGCAGCGTTGGCATTGATACGCAGTATTTT. Its protein product is CASSVGIDTQYF.

In the case of this clone: The sample carries other DNA sequences with the same CDR3. The rearrangement joins TRBV5-1 to TRBJ1-2; 8 nucleotides line up with TRBD1. This CDR3 region has 14 residues. Looked up from germline, CDR1 is SGHRS and CDR2 is YFSETQ. The junction had 8 bases not matched to a gene; V was cut back by 2 bases and J by 8 bases. CDR3 sequence: CASSFGQGAGGYTF. DNA for the CDR3: TGCGCCAGCAGCTTCGGGCAGGGGGCCGGGGGCTACACCTTC.

The CDR3 nucleotides are TGTGCCAGCAGTGAATACCTCGGGACAGCCTACGAGCAGTACTTC. Amino acid sequence: CASSEYLGTAYEQYF. The V call is TRBV6-1, the J call TRBJ2-7; 7 bases map to TRBD1. CDR1 and CDR2 from the germline V gene are MNHNS and SASEGT. The trim removed 2 bases at V and 2 bases at J, leaving 6 bases unmatched. The CDR3 runs to 15 residues.

V gene TRBV2 combines with J gene TRBJ2-7; 7 bases agree with TRBD2. With V trimmed by 8 bases and J by 9 bases, 22 bases remained unmatched. The V gene's germline CDR1 is SNHLY and CDR2 FYNNEI. This CDR3 has 16 residues. CDR3 loop: CASPPAGPSGSTRQYF. Written as DNA, the CDR3 is TGTGCCAGCCCCCCCGCCGGGCCTAGCGGAAGTACGAGGCAGTACTTC.

The chain is built from TRBV5-1 and TRBJ2-2, with 7 bases lining up with TRBD2. V lost 5 bases and J lost 0; bases outside the gene matches: 7. The CDR3 loop spans 16 amino acids. Germline CDR1 is SGHRS and CDR2 is YFSETQ. CDR3: CASRHPGGPNTGELFF. The CDR3 coding sequence is TGCGCCAGCAGACACCCGGGAGGACCGAACACCGGGGAGCTGTTTTTT. Complete variable domain (other parts from reference TRBV5-1 and TRBJ2-2): KAGVTQTPRYLIKTRGQQVTLSCSPISGHRSVSWYQQTPGQGLQFLFEYFSETQRNKGNFPGRFSGRQFSNSRSEMNVSTLELGDSALYLCASRHPGGPNTGELFFGEGSRLTVL.

As DNA, the CDR3 is TGTGCCAGCAGCTTAAAAGGGCCCACAGATACGCAGTATTTT. Translated, it gives CASSLKGPTDTQYF. The rearrangement links TRBV7-3 to TRBJ2-3; D not certain. Germline lookup yields CDR1 SGHTA and CDR2 FQGTGA. The V end was cut by 1 base, the J end by 2 bases, with 7 bases between. The CDR3 sequence is 14 residues long.